The entry below gives a single TCR beta chain sequence along with its context. At the DNA level, this CDR3 is encoded by other sequences in the same sample as well. The CDR3 has 13 amino acids. Germline V gene sequence: CDR1 MNHEY, CDR2 SMNVEV (reference sequence). J gave up 2 bases and V 6 bases, and 3 bases lay outside the gene matches. This entry belongs to a study of blood T cell repertoires in COVID-19. Study as a whole: The United States, Italy and Spain provided the acute and convalescent COVID-19 samples.

Authors' data handling: Reference gene primer amplification gave estimated nucleated cell counts. Repertoires were generated with immunoSEQ multiplex PCR, while TCRdb's copy carries only in-frame clones and drops some. V and J calls and clone size are copied from that table; D and trimming were computed from the DNA. This table has about 90,000 clones, 85% to 95% appearing once. The chain employs TRBV27 and TRBJ1-2; 7 positions match TRBD1. Source material: peripheral blood. The clonotype comes from a human donor with active COVID-19. The donor label of this sample is uncertain. The CDR3 DNA is TGTGCCAGCAGCCTGGGACAGAACTATGGCTACACCTTC. Translation: CASSLGQNYGYTF.